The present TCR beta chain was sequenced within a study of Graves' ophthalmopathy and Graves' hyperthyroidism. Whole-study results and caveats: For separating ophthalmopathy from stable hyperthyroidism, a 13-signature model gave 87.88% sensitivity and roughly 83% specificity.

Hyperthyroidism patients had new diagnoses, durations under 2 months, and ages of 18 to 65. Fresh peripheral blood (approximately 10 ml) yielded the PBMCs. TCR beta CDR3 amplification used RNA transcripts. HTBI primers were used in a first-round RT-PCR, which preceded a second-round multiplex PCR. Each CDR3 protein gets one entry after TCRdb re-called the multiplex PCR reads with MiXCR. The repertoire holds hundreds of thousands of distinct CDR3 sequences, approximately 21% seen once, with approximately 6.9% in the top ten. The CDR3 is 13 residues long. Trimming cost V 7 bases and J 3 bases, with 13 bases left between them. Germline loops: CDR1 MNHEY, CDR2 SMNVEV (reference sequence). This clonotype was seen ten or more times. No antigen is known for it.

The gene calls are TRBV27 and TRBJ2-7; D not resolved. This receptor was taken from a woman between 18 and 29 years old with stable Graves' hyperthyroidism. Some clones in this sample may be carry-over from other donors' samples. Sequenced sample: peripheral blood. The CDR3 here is CASTLVTNYEQYF. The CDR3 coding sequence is TGTGCCAGCACCTTGGTCACAAACTACGAGCAGTACTTC.